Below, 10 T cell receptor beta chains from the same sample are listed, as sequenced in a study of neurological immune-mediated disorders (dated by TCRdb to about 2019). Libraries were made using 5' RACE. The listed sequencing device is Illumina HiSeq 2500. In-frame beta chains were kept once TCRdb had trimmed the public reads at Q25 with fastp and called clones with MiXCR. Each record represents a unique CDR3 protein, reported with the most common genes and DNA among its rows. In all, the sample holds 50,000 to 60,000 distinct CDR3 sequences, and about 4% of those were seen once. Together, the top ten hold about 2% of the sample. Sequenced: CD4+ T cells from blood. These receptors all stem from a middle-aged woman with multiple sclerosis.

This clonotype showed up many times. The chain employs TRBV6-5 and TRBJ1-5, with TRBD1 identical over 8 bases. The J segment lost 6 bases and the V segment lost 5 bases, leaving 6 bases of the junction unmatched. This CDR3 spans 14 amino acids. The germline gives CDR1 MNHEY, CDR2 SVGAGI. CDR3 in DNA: TGTGCCAGCAGTCGGGACAGGAAGGGTCAGCCCCAGCATTTT. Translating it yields CASSRDRKGQPQHF.

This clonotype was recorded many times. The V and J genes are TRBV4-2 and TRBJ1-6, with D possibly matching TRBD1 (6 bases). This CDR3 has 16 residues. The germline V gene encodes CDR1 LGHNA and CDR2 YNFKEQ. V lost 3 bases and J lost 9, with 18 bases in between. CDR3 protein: CASSQGVGQRGSPLHF. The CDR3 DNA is TGTGCCAGCAGCCAGGGAGTCGGACAGAGAGGTTCACCCCTCCACTTT.

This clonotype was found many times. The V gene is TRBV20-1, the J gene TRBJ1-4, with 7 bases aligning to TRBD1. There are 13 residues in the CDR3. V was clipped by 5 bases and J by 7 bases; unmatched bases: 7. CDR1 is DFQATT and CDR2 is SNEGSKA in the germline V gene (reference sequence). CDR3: CSAPSGGGEKLFF. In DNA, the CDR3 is TGCAGTGCTCCTTCAGGGGGAGGTGAAAAACTGTTTTTT.

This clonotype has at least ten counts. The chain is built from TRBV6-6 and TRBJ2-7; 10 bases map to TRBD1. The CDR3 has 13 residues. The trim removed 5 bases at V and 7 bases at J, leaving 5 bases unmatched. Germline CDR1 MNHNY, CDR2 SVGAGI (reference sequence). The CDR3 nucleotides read TGTGCCAGCAGTACGAGGACAGGGGGAGAGCAGTACTTC. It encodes CASSTRTGGEQYF.

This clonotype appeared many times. The CDR3 nucleotides read TGTGCCAGCAGCCAAGTACAGGGAAACCACGAGCAGTACTTC. Its protein is CASSQVQGNHEQYF. The rearrangement links TRBV3-1 to TRBJ2-7; tentative D call: TRBD1 (6 bases). Germline assignment: CDR1 LGHDT and CDR2 YNNKEL (reference sequence). The CDR3 covers 14 residues. Trimming removed 1 base from V and 5 bases from J, with 12 bases in between.

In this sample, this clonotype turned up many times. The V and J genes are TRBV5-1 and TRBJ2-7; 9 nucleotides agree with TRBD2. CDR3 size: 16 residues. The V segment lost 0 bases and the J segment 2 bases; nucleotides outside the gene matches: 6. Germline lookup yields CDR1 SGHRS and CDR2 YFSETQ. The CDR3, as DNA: TGCGCCAGCAGCTTGGCCACTAGCGGGTTAACCTACGAGCAGTACTTC. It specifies CASSLATSGLTYEQYF. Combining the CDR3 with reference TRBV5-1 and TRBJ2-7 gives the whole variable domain KAGVTQTPRYLIKTRGQQVTLSCSPISGHRSVSWYQQTPGQGLQFLFEYFSETQRNKGNFPGRFSGRQFSNSRSEMNVSTLELGDSALYLCASSLATSGLTYEQYFGPGTRLTVT.

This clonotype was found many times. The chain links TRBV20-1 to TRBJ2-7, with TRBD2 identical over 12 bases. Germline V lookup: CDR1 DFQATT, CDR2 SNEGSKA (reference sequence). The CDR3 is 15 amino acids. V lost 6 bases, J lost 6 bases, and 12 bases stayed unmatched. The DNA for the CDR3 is TGCAGTGCCTCTTCTAGCGGGGGGGACCTGGTCGAGCAGTACTTC. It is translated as CSASSSGGDLVEQYF.

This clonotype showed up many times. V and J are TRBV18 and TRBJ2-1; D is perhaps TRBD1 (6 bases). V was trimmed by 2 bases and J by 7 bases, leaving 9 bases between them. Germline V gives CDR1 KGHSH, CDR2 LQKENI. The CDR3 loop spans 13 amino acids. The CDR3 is CASSPGQGNEQFF. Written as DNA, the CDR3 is TGTGCCAGCTCACCAGGCCAGGGGAATGAGCAGTTCTTC.

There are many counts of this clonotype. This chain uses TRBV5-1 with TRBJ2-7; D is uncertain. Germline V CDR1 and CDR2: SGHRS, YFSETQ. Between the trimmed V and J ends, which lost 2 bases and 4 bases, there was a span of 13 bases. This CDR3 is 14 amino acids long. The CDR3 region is CASSLQGSIYEQYF. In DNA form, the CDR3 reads TGCGCCAGCAGCTTACAAGGTAGTATTTACGAGCAGTACTTC.

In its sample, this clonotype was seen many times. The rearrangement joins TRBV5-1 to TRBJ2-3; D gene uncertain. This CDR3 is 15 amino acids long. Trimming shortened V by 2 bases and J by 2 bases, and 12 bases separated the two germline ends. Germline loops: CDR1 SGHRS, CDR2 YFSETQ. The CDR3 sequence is CASSLGSINTDTQYF. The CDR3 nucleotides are TGCGCCAGCAGCTTAGGATCGATTAACACAGATACGCAGTATTTT.